Listed below are T cell receptor beta chains from one sample, sequenced in a study of T cell responses to AZD1222 COVID-19 vaccine. Profiling relied on immunoSEQ multiplex PCR, and the TCRdb table lists in-frame clones only, not all of them. The table lists approximately 93,000 clones, around 90% of them singletons. The input for sequencing was peripheral blood, taken 28 days after the second AZD1222 dose. The receptor source for this set is an adult who received the AZD1222 COVID-19 vaccine. CDR3s include the opening cysteine and the closing phenylalanine or tryptophan. The D gene is left open where the match is weak. Clone size is stated in some rows and not others, as once, few, many or a class when expanded.

D	size	length	V	J	CDR3	DNA
TRBD2	.	15	TRBV27	TRBJ2-5	CASSLSGGLQETQYF	TGTGCCAGCAGTTTAAGCGGGGGGCTCCAAGAGACCCAGTACTTC
.	.	13	TRBV11-2	TRBJ2-1	CASSLGRHASRFF	TGTGCCAGCAGCTTAGGTCGTCACGCGTCACGGTTCTTC
TRBD2	few	16	TRBV24-1	TRBJ2-1	CATSDSGTSGFNEQFF	TGTGCCACCAGTGATTCCGGGACTAGCGGGTTCAATGAGCAGTTCTTC
.	.	17	TRBV19	TRBJ1-5	CASTLGDGILLGQPQHF	TGTGCCAGTACCTTAGGGGACGGGATCCTCTTAGGGCAGCCCCAGCATTTT
TRBD1	.	14	TRBV19	TRBJ2-5	CASSIYRGEETQYF	TGTGCCAGTAGTATCTACAGGGGCGAGGAGACCCAGTACTTC
.	.	14	TRBV28	TRBJ2-7	CASQTGGSSYEQYF	TGTGCCAGCCAGACGGGTGGCAGCTCCTACGAGCAGTACTTC
.	once	14	TRBV6-5	TRBJ1-1	CASSYGGSGTEAFF	TGTGCCAGCAGTTACGGGGGATCCGGCACTGAAGCTTTCTTT
TRBD1	.	17	TRBV27	TRBJ1-6	CASIRPTGTGIFRPLHF	TGTGCCAGCATCCGACCAACCGGGACAGGGATATTTCGACCCCTCCACTTT
.	.	14	TRBV14	TRBJ1-5	CASSQGRFNQPQHF	TGTGCCAGCAGCCAAGGCAGATTCAATCAGCCCCAGCATTTT
.	.	12	TRBV3-1/TRBV3-2	TRBJ1-2	CASSQGAYGYTF	TGTGCCAGCAGCCAAGGTGCCTATGGCTACACCTTC
.	.	14	TRBV19	TRBJ1-5	CASSNRASNQPQHF	TGTGCCAGTAGCAACAGGGCTAGCAATCAGCCCCAGCATTTT
TRBD1	.	15	TRBV18	TRBJ2-7	CASSPGQESSYEQYF	TGTGCCAGCTCACCAGGACAGGAAAGCTCCTACGAGCAGTACTTC
.	.	15	TRBV15	TRBJ1-3	CATSRDHDSGNTIYF	TGTGCCACCAGCAGAGATCATGACTCTGGAAACACCATATATTTT
TRBD2	once	15	TRBV6-2/TRBV6-3	TRBJ2-3	CASSYPGTSGYTQYF	TGTGCCAGCAGTTACCCCGGGACTAGCGGATATACGCAGTATTTT
.	.	13	TRBV25-1	TRBJ2-4	CASSVGTKNIQYF	TGTGCCAGCAGTGTTGGGACAAAAAACATTCAGTACTTC
TRBD1	.	14	TRBV7-8	TRBJ2-2	CASSWGQGTGELFF	TGTGCCAGCAGCTGGGGACAGGGTACCGGGGAGCTGTTTTTT
TRBD2	.	14	TRBV19	TRBJ2-1	CASTLSGVYNEQFF	TGTGCCAGTACTCTTAGCGGGGTATACAATGAGCAGTTCTTC
TRBD1	few	13	TRBV20-1	TRBJ1-4	CSASGTGYEKLFF	TGCAGTGCTAGTGGGACAGGGTATGAAAAACTGTTTTTT
.	.	18	TRBV7-2	TRBJ1-6	CASSLAVPQGRNNSPLHF	TGTGCCAGCAGCTTAGCGGTTCCCCAAGGACGGAATAATTCACCCCTCCACTTT
.	.	12	TRBV6-5	TRBJ1-2	CASSWRGDGYTF	TGTGCCAGCAGTTGGAGAGGGGATGGCTACACCTTC
.	.	15	TRBV15	TRBJ1-4	CATSSIGRFNEKLFF	TGTGCCACCAGCAGTATAGGCCGTTTTAATGAAAAACTGTTTTTT
.	.	14	TRBV7-2	TRBJ2-7	CASSMDGPLDEQYF	TGTGCCAGCAGCATGGACGGCCCCCTCGACGAGCAGTACTTC
.	.	15	TRBV3-1/TRBV3-2	TRBJ2-1	CASSQGVGPPGEQFF	TGTGCCAGCAGCCAAGGGGTTGGACCCCCCGGTGAGCAGTTCTTC
.	.	15	TRBV27	TRBJ1-2	CASSLSAQGPEGYTF	TGTGCCAGCAGTTTATCGGCCCAGGGGCCGGAAGGCTACACCTTC
.	.	13	TRBV7-9	TRBJ2-7	CASSASSGYEQYF	TGTGCCAGCAGCGCGAGCTCGGGCTACGAGCAGTACTTC
.	.	15	TRBV10-1	TRBJ1-5	CASSDGLGPNQPQHF	TGCGCCAGCAGTGATGGGTTAGGGCCCAATCAGCCCCAGCATTTT
.	.	14	TRBV6-6	TRBJ1-5	CASSYIDSNQPQHF	TGTGCCAGCAGTTACATCGATAGCAATCAGCCCCAGCATTTT
TRBD2	.	17	TRBV29-1	TRBJ2-1	CSVEDKGGPGVYNEQFF	TGCAGCGTTGAAGATAAGGGAGGGCCCGGGGTGTACAATGAGCAGTTCTTC
TRBD1	.	15	TRBV2	TRBJ1-2	CASSIRDRNNYGYTF	TGTGCCAGCAGTATCCGGGACAGAAATAACTATGGCTACACCTTC
.	.	15	TRBV7-9	TRBJ1-1	CASSSPLRDSSVAFF	TGTGCCAGCAGCTCCCCCCTGAGGGACTCATCTGTAGCTTTCTTT
.	.	13	TRBV6-5	TRBJ1-4	CASRRPTNEKLFF	TGTGCCAGCAGAAGGCCAACTAATGAAAAACTGTTTTTT
.	.	17	TRBV27	TRBJ2-7	CASRLRDTDGQSYEQYF	TGTGCCAGCAGGCTCCGGGACACGGACGGTCAATCCTACGAGCAGTACTTC
TRBD1	.	17	TRBV4-2	TRBJ2-3	CASSQAGDSLSTDTQYF	TGTGCCAGCAGCCAAGCTGGGGACAGCCTTAGCACAGATACGCAGTATTTT
.	.	11	TRBV29-1	TRBJ2-2	CSAAGSGELFF	TGCAGCGCCGCTGGGTCCGGGGAGCTGTTTTTT
TRBD1	few	13	TRBV29-1	TRBJ2-7	CSVEGTGAYEQYF	TGCAGCGTAGAAGGGACAGGGGCCTACGAGCAGTACTTC
.	.	13	TRBV7-9	TRBJ1-5	CASSHRVNQPQHF	TGTGCCAGTTCCCACAGGGTCAATCAGCCCCAGCATTTT